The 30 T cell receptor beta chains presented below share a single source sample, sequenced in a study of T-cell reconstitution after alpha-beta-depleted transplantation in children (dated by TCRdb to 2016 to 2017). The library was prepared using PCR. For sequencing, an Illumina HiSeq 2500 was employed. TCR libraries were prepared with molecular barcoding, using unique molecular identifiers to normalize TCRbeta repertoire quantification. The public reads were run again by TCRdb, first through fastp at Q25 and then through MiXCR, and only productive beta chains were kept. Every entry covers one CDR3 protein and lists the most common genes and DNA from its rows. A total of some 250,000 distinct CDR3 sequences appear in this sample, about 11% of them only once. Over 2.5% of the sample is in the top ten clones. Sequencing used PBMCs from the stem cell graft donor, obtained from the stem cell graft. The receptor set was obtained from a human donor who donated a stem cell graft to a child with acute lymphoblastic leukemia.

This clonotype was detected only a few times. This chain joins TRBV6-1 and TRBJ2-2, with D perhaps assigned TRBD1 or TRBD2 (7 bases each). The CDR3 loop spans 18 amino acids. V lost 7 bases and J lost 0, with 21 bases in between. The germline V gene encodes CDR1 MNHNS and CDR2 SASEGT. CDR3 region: CASKRGSSGGANTGELFF. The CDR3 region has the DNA TGTGCCAGCAAACGTGGATCATCAGGGGGGGCGAACACCGGGGAGCTGTTTTTT.

CDR3 protein: CASSIRRGGDGNEQFF. CDR3 DNA sequence: TGTGCCAGTAGTATTCGGAGGGGAGGGGATGGCAATGAGCAGTTCTTC. The genes are TRBV19 and TRBJ2-1, with TRBD2 matching 7 bases. Trimming cost V 3 bases and J 6 bases; bases outside gene matches: 11. CDR1 and CDR2 from the germline V gene are LNHDA and SQIVND (reference sequence). The CDR3 loop spans 16 amino acids.

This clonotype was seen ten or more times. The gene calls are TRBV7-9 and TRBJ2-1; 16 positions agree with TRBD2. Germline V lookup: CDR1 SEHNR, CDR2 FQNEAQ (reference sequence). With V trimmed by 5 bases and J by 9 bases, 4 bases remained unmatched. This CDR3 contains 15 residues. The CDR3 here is CASSPGTSGRGEQFF. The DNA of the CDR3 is TGTGCCAGCAGCCCTGGGACTAGCGGGAGGGGTGAGCAGTTCTTC. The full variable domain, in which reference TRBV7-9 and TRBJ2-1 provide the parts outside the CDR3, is DTGVSQNPRHKITKRGQNVTFRCDPISEHNRLYWYRQTLGQGPEFLTYFQNEAQLEKSRLLSDRFSAERPKGSFSTLEIQRTEQGDSAMYLCASSPGTSGRGEQFFGPGTRLTVL.

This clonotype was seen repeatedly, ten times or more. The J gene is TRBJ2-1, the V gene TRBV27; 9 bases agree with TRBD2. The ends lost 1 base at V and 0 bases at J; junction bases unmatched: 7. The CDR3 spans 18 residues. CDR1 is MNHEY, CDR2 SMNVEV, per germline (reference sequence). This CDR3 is CASSLFLLAGSSYNEQFF. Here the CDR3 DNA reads TGTGCCAGCAGTTTATTCCTGCTAGCGGGAAGCTCCTACAATGAGCAGTTCTTC.

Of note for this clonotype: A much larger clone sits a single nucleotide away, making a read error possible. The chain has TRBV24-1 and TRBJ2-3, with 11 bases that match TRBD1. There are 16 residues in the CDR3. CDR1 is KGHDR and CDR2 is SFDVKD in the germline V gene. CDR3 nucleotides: TGTGCCGCCAGTGATTTAGGACAGGGGGCGGCGGATACGCAGTATTTT. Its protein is CAASDLGQGAADTQYF.

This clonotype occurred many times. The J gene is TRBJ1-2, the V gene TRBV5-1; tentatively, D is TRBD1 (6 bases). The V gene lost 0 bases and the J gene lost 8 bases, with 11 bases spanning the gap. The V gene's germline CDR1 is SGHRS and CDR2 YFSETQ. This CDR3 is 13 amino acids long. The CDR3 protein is CASSLAQGSGYTF. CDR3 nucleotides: TGCGCCAGCAGCTTGGCCCAGGGGTCCGGCTACACCTTC.

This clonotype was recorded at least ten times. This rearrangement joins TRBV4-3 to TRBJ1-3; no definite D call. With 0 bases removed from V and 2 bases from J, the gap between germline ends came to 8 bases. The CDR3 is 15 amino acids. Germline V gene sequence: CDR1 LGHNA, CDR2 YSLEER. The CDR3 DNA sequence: TGCGCCAGCAGCCAAGATTCAACGGCTGGAAACACCATATATTTT. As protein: CASSQDSTAGNTIYF.

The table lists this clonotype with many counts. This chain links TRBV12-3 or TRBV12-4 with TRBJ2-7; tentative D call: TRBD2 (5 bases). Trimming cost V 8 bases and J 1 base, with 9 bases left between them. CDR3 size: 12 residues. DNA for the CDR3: TGTGCCAGCGGACTGAGGTCCTACGAGCAGTACTTC. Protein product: CASGLRSYEQYF.

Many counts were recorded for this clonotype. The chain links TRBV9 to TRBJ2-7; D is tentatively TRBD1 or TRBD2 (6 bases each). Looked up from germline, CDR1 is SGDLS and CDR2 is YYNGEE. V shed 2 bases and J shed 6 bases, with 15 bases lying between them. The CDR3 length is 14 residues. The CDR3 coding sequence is TGTGCCAGCAGCGTTGGGATAGGGGGGCGCGAGCAGTACTTC. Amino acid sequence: CASSVGIGGREQYF. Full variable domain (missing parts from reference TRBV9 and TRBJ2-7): DSGVTQTPKHLITATGQRVTLRCSPRSGDLSVYWYQQSLDQGLQFLIQYYNGEERAKGNILERFSAQQFPDLHSELNLSSLELGDSALYFCASSVGIGGREQYFGPGTRLTVT.

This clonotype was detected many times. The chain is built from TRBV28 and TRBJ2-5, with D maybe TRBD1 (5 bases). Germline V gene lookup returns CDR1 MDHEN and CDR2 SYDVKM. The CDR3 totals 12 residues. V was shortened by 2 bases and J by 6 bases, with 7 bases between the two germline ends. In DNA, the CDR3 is TGTGCCAGCAGTTTACAGGGAAAGACCCAGTACTTC. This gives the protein CASSLQGKTQYF.

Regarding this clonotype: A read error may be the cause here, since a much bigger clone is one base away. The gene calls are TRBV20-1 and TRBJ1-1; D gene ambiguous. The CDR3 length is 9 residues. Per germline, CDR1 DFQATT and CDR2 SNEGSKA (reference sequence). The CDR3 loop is CSRVTDAFF. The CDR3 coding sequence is TGCAGCAGAGTCACTGACGCTTTCTTT.

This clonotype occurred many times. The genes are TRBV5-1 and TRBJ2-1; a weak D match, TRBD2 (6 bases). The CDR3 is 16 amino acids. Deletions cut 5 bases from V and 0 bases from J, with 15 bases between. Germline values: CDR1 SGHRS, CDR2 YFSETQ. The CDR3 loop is CASSFFLRGSYNEQFF. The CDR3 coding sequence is TGCGCCAGCAGTTTCTTTTTGCGGGGCTCCTACAATGAGCAGTTCTTC.

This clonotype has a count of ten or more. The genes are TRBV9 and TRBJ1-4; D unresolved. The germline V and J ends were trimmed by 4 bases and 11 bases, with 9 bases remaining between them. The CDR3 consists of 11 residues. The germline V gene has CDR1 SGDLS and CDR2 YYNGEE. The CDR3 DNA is TGTGCCAGCAGCCCTGGTGGTAAACTGTTTTTT. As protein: CASSPGGKLFF.

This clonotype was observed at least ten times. The CDR3 spells CASTFPLAGGGEQFF. CDR3 bases: TGTGCCAGCACCTTCCCCCTAGCGGGAGGAGGTGAGCAGTTCTTC. This chain links TRBV12-3 or TRBV12-4 with TRBJ2-1, with 11 bases lining up with TRBD2. V lost 7 bases and J lost 9; bases outside the gene matches: 11. The CDR3 covers 15 residues.

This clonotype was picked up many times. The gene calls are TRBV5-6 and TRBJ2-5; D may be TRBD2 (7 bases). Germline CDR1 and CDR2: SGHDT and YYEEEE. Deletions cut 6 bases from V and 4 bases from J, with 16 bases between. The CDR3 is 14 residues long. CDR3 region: CASTQTGGAETQYF. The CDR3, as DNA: TGTGCCAGCACCCAAACGGGGGGCGCAGAGACCCAGTACTTC.

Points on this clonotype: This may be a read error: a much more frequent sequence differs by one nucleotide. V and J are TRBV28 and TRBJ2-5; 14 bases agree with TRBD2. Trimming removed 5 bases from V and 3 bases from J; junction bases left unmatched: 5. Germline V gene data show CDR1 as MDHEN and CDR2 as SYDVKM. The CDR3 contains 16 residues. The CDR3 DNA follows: TGTGCCAGCAGTGACCGACTAGCGGGAGGGAAAGAGACCCAGTACTTC. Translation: CASSDRLAGGKETQYF.

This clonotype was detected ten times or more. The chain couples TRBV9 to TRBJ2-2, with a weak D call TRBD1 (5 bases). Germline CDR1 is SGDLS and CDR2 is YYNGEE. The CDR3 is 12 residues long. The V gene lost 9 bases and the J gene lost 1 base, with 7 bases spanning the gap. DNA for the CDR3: TGTGCCACCCAGGGGAACACCGGGGAGCTGTTTTTT. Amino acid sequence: CATQGNTGELFF. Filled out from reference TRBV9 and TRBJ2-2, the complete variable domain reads DSGVTQTPKHLITATGQRVTLRCSPRSGDLSVYWYQQSLDQGLQFLIQYYNGEERAKGNILERFSAQQFPDLHSELNLSSLELGDSALYFCATQGNTGELFFGEGSRLTVL.

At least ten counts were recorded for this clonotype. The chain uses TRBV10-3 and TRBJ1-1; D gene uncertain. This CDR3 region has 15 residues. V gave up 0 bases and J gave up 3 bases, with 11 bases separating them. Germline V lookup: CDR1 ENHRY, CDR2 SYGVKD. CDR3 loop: CAISESVGLDTEAFF. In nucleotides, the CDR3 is TGTGCCATCAGTGAGTCGGTAGGGCTGGACACTGAAGCTTTCTTT.

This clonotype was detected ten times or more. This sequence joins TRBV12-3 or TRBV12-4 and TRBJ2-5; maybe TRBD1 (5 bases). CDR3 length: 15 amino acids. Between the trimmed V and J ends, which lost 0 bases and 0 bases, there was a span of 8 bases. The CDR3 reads CASSLALTDQETQYF. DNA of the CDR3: TGTGCCAGCAGTTTAGCTTTGACAGACCAAGAGACCCAGTACTTC.

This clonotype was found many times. CDR3 DNA sequence: TGTGCCAGCAGCTTCATCCGGACTTCGGGGGAGACCCAGTACTTC. As protein: CASSFIRTSGETQYF. This chain uses TRBV7-2 with TRBJ2-5; a possible D gene is TRBD2 (5 bases). Germline loops: CDR1 SGHTA, CDR2 FQGNSA. V lost 3 bases and J 5 bases, leaving 16 bases between the germline ends. CDR3 length: 15 residues.

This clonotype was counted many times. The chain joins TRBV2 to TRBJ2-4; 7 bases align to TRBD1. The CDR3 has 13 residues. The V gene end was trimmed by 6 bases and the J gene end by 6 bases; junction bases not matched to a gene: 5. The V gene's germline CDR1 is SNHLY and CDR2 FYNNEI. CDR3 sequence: CASRTGQANIQYF. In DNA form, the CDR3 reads TGTGCCAGCAGGACAGGACAGGCAAACATTCAGTACTTC.

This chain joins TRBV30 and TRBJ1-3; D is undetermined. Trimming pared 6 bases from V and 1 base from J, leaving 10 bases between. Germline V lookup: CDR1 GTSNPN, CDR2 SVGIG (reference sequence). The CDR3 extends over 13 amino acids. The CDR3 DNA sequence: TGTGCCTGCTCGACCGGTTCTGGAAACACCATATATTTT. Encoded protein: CACSTGSGNTIYF.

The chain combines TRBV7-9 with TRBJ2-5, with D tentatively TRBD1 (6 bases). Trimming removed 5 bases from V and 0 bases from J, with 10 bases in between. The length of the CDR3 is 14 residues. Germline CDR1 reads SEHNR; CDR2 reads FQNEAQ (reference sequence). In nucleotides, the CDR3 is TGTGCCAGCAGCCAAGGACAGTACCAAGAGACCCAGTACTTC. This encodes CASSQGQYQETQYF.

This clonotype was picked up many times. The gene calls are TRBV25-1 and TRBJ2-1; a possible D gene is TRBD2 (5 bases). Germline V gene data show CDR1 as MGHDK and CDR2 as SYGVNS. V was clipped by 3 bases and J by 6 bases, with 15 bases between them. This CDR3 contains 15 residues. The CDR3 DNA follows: TGTGCCAGCAGTGAGGGCGGGTCGGCGATCAATGAGCAGTTCTTC. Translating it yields CASSEGGSAINEQFF.

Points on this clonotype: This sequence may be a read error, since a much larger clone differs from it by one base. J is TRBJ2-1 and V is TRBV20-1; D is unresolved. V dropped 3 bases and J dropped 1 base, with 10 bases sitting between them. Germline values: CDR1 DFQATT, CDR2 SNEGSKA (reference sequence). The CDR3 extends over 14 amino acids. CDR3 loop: CSASSRPSYNEQFF. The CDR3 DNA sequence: TGCAGTGCTAGTTCCCGCCCATCCTACAATGAGCAGTTCTTC.

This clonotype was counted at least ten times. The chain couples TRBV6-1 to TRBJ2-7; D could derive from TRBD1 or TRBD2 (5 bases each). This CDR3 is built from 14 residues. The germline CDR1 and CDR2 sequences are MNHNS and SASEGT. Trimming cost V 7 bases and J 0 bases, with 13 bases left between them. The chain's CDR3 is CASTQGALSYEQYF. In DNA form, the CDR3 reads TGTGCCAGCACCCAGGGAGCGCTCTCCTACGAGCAGTACTTC.

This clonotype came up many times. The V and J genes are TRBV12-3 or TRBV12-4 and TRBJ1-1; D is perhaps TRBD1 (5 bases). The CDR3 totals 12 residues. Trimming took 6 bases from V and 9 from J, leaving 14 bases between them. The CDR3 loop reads CASSPGSGQAFF. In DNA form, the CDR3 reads TGTGCCAGCAGCCCCGGATCAGGGCAAGCTTTCTTT.

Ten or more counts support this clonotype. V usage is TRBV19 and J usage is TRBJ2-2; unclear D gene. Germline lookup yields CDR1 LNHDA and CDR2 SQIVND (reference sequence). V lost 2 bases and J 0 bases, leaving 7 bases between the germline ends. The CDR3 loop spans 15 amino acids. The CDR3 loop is CASSISDTNTGELFF. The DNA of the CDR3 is TGTGCCAGTAGTATATCAGACACGAACACCGGGGAGCTGTTTTTT.

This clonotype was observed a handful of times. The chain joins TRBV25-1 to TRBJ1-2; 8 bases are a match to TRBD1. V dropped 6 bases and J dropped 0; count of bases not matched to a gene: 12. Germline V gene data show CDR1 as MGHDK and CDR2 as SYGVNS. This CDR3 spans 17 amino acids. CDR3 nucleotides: TGTGCCAGCAGCGAGGGGGGACAGGACAAAGCTAACTATGGCTACACCTTC. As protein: CASSEGGQDKANYGYTF.

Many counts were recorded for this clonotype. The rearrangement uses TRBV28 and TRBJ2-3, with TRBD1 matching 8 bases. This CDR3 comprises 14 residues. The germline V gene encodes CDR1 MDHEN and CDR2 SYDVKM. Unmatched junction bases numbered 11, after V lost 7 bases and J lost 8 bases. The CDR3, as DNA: TGTGCCAGCACTAAGACAGGGGAGGCAAGTACGCAGTATTTT. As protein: CASTKTGEASTQYF.